This entry is about one T cell receptor (beta chain). What it binds is unknown. Only in-frame clones appear in the TCRdb table, and some are missing; sequencing was by immunoSEQ multiplex PCR. The table includes 150,000 to 200,000 clones, around nine tenths detected once. The germline CDR1 and CDR2 sequences are SGHVS and FQNEAQ. The CDR3 has 17 amino acids. The V gene end was trimmed by 5 bases and the J gene end by 1 base; junction bases not matched to a gene: 9. The sample originates from a study of T cell responses to AZD1222 COVID-19 vaccine. About the study: Pooled together were second doses at about 4 or about 12 weeks.

Study findings and constraints: The donor group comprised mostly white British people and more females; the analysis possibly underestimated clonal diversity. Repertoires were obtained only post-peak T cell response. Close to half of all spike-specific TCRs reportedly target regions of the variants that are unmutated.

This TCR was recovered from an adult in good health. This sample comprised peripheral blood, obtained on day 0 of AZD1222 vaccination. The chain uses TRBV7-8 and TRBJ2-3; TRBD2 aligns across 10 bases. In DNA, the CDR3 is TGTGCCAGCAGCACCTCGAGCCTAGCGGGGGGCACAGATACGCAGTATTTT. This encodes CASSTSSLAGGTDTQYF.